This T cell receptor (beta chain) was recovered during a study of T cells in Graves' hyperthyroidism and ophthalmopathy. Whole-study findings and limits: Blood samples included most of the expanded thyroid clonotypes exceeding 0.001.

This clonotype has only a few counts. Its antigen is not identified. Stable Graves' hyperthyroidism meant no ophthalmopathy progression within 18 months. Those with hyperthyroidism were 18 to 65 years old, newly diagnosed, and ill for under 2 months. Thyroid ultrasound, orbital computed tomography, clinical symptoms, and serum thyroxine and TRAb underpinned diagnoses. RNA transcripts provided the source from which TCR beta CDR3 regions were amplified. During a first-round RT-PCR of the TCR CDR3, the HTBI primer set was used. TCRdb re-called the multiplex PCR reads with MiXCR, one entry per CDR3 protein. The profile shows hundreds of thousands of distinct CDR3 sequences, roughly 50% of them singletons. Germline CDR1 SNHLY, CDR2 FYNNEI. CDR3 length equals 14 residues. The V and J ends lost 7 bases and 1 base respectively, with 14 bases between them.

V and J are TRBV2 and TRBJ2-7; the D call may be TRBD1 or TRBD2 (5 bases each). This clonotype was obtained from a woman aged 18-29 years with Graves' hyperthyroidism. The sequenced material came from peripheral blood or thyroid tissue (not recorded which). The CDR3 is CASIAGTVSYEQYF. In nucleotides, the CDR3 is TGTGCCAGCATTGCAGGGACGGTGTCCTACGAGCAGTACTTC.